Below, one T cell receptor beta chain is given with its context. The target of this receptor is not known. Per-base quality was not reported, and no clone a single base away is much larger than it. Participants in the prospective study were aged about 18 to 90 years, lived in 24 United States geographic areas, and enrolled through a virtual design. Cohort assignment in the prospective study relied on participant-reported clinical history from a screening survey and a study questionnaire. Each participant in the prospective study had whole blood, serum and a nasopharyngeal or oropharyngeal swab collected by mobile phlebotomists. Additional blood draws and questionnaires over an approximately 2-month period could optionally be provided by prospective study participants. Before DNA extraction, prospective study blood samples were shipped either frozen or at room temperature. The data belong to a study of blood T cell repertoires in COVID-19 (dated by TCRdb to about 2020). Context from the whole study: Recovered participants in ImmuneRACE Cohort 3 were defined as having two consecutive negative NP/OP PCR tests, clearance from a healthcare professional, or resolution of symptoms. Samples were obtained from the ongoing ImmuneRACE study (first 160 participants) and from some 1,300 subjects provided by 6 global collaborators. The dataset comprised deeply sampled blood TCRbeta repertoires from subjects exposed to, actively infected with, or recovered from COVID-19. Collaborator samples came from the United States, Italy and Spain and covered acute and convalescent phases of COVID-19. A de-identified subject ID, COVID-19 status, age in years and sex were almost always included in the sample metadata. The prospective study material was composed of cDNA or gDNA derived from T cells, B-cell-depleted T cells, or PBMCs. The repertoires were released in a freely available public database intended as a resource for research on the immune response to SARS-CoV-2. Where available, HLA class I and class II types were obtained from metadata supplied by the sample provider rather than from assay-based typing. On the study overall, not on this receptor specifically: The quantity of clinical and demographic metadata differed by source and by participant and was supplied without curation.

The immunoSEQ Assay, a bias-controlled multiplex PCR, was used to amplify TCRbeta CDR3 regions from genomic DNA. Processing in the source paper ran as follows. Nucleated cell counts per sample were estimated from amplification of reference gene primers within the assay. Sequence reads were collapsed and filtered to measure the absolute abundance of every unique TCRbeta CDR3 rearrangement. Productive Simpson clonality was computed per sample as the square root of Simpson's diversity index over productive rearrangements. Not all clones reach the TCRdb copy of this immuneACCESS table, which keeps in-frame sequences only. Checked studies attribute under half of the gap to unresolved V genes and leave the rest unexplained. Clone size and the V and J calls come from that table; the DNA yielded D and trimming. This sample has about 360,000 clones in its table, and about 87% of those were observed once. Of the sample, 1.5% to 2.5% is held by the ten largest clones.

This TCR was recovered from a man between 35 and 55 years old in a cohort exposed to, infected with or recovered from COVID-19 (not recorded which). The sequenced sample consisted of PBMCs or T cells enriched from blood (not recorded which).

This receptor carries the CDR3 CASSMGLGRVYNEQFF. The DNA is TGTGCCAGTAGTATGGGGCTGGGCCGGGTTTACAATGAGCAGTTCTTC. This chain joins TRBV19 to TRBJ2-1, with TRBD1 tentatively as D gene (5 bases match). Looking up the germline V gene (reference sequence) yields CDR1 LNHDA and CDR2 SQIVND. V loses 3 bases, J loses 4 bases, and the germline ends lie 16 bases apart. The CDR3 covers 16 residues, taking in both the cysteine and the phenylalanine. CDR3 DNA only is kept here, 48 bases in frame from base 1.